This T cell receptor beta chain is drawn from a study of blood T cell repertoires in COVID-19. As for the study in general: There were acute and convalescent COVID-19 samples, and they came from the United States, Italy and Spain.

Methods used by the authors: Estimation of nucleated cell counts relied on the amplification of reference gene primers. The assay was immunoSEQ multiplex PCR, and TCRdb's table has in-frame clones only and misses some. V, J and clone size are those of that table, while D and trimming were read from the DNA. Of under 150,000 clones in the sample, approximately 90% were seen once. Germline V gene sequence: CDR1 SNHLY, CDR2 FYNNEI. Trimming pared 7 bases from V and 0 bases from J, leaving 12 bases between. The CDR3 runs to 14 residues. This chain links TRBV2 with TRBJ2-5; maybe TRBD2 (5 bases). The sequence was obtained from a woman aged 60-70 years with active COVID-19. The source material was peripheral blood. The DNA of the CDR3 is TGTGCCAGCACCAGGACTCGGTACCAAGAGACCCAGTACTTC. Its protein is CASTRTRYQETQYF. The full variable domain, its missing parts supplied by reference TRBV2 and TRBJ2-5, is EPEVTQTPSHQVTQMGQEVILRCVPISNHLYFYWYRQILGQKVEFLVSFYNNEISEKSEIFDDQFSVERPDGSNFTLKIRSTKLEDSAMYFCASTRTRYQETQYFGPGTRLLVL.